This T cell receptor (beta chain) derives from a study of blood T cell repertoires in COVID-19. On the study more broadly: PBMCs, B-cell-depleted T cells, or T cells provided the cDNA or gDNA that made up the material.

Participants' own reports of clinical history determined their cohort assignment. What the recovered Cohort 3 donors had was two negative PCRs, clearance, or symptom resolution. The CDR3 loop spans 14 amino acids. V shed 4 bases and J 1 base; nucleotides not matched to a gene: 3. CDR1 is LGHNA, CDR2 YSLEER, per germline. TCRdb's table, derived via immunoSEQ multiplex PCR, lists solely in-frame clones and lacks some. Seen here are approximately 170,000 clones, about 84% observed once, and the top ten hold roughly 12%. The source of this sequence is a man aged 50-59 years who had recovered from COVID-19. The sample comprised PBMCs or T cells enriched from blood (not recorded which). The chain has TRBV4-3 and TRBJ1-1; 7 bases are shared with TRBD1. The CDR3 loop is CASSLQGTNTEAFF. The CDR3 DNA reads TGCGCCAGCAGCCTACAGGGGACGAACACTGAAGCTTTCTTT.